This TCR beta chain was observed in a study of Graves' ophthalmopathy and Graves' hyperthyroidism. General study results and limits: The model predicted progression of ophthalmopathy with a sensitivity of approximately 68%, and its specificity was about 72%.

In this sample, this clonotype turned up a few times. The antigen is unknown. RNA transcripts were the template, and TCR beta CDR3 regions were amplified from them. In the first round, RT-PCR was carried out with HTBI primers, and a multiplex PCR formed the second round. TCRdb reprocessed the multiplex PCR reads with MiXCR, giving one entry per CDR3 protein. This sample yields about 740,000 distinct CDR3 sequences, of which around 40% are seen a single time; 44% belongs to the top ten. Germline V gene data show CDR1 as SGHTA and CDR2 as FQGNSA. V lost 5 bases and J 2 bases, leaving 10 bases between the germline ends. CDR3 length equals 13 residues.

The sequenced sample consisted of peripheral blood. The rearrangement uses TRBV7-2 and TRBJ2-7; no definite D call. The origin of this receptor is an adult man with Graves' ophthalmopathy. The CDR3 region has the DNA TGTGCCAGCAGCATACAAGTTACCTACGAGCAGTACTTC. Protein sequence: CASSIQVTYEQYF.